These T cell receptor beta chains were read from a single sample in a study of cytomegalovirus exposure and HLA in healthy donors. Sequencing used immunoSEQ multiplex PCR; TCRdb keeps in-frame clones, though not all of them. The data contain more than 140,000 clones, almost 85% of them singletons. The sample comprised PBMCs. These receptors were obtained from a woman aged 40 to 55 in good health and CMV-seronegative. CDR3s include the opening cysteine and the closing phenylalanine or tryptophan. The D gene is left open where the match is weak. Size is stated for part of the rows, as once, few or many counts, or as a class when the clone is expanded.

d_call	v_call	cdr3_length	clone_size	j_call	cdr3_aa	cdr3_nt
NA	TRBV11-2	12	NA	TRBJ2-5	CASTLNEGTQYF	TGTGCCAGCACCCTAAATGAGGGGACCCAGTACTTC
NA	TRBV6-1	12	NA	TRBJ1-5	CASSDRGQPQHF	TGTGCCAGCAGTGACAGGGGTCAGCCCCAGCATTTT
TRBD2	TRBV6-5	13	NA	TRBJ2-7	CASRTSGSYEQYF	TGTGCCAGCAGGACTAGCGGCTCCTACGAGCAGTACTTC
NA	TRBV7-6	13	NA	TRBJ1-6	CASSHTGNSPLHF	TGTGCCAGCAGCCATACGGGAAATTCACCCCTCCACTTT
NA	TRBV6-5	13	NA	TRBJ1-1	CASSSVLNTEAFF	TGTGCCAGCAGTTCGGTTTTGAACACTGAAGCTTTCTTT
NA	TRBV4-3	17	NA	TRBJ2-1	CASSQDWEEGSYNEQFF	TGCGCCAGCAGCCAAGATTGGGAAGAGGGATCCTACAATGAGCAGTTCTTC
TRBD1	TRBV6-4	19	NA	TRBJ1-5	CASSELLTGTGPFWGTQHF	TGTGCCAGCAGTGAACTCCTTACCGGGACAGGCCCTTTTTGGGGAACCCAGCATTTT
NA	TRBV5-4	12	few	TRBJ2-5	CASSSFPETQYF	TGTGCCAGCAGCTCGTTCCCAGAGACCCAGTACTTC
NA	TRBV29-1	14	few	TRBJ1-2	CSVVRGDANYGYTF	TGCAGCGTTGTCCGGGGTGACGCTAACTATGGCTACACCTTC
TRBD1	TRBV27	15	NA	TRBJ2-5	CATALSRGLWETQYF	TGTGCCACCGCCTTAAGCAGGGGGCTCTGGGAGACCCAGTACTTC
NA	TRBV18	12	NA	TRBJ2-1	CASSQRGPEQFF	TGTGCCAGCTCCCAGAGAGGGCCTGAGCAGTTCTTC
NA	TRBV29-1	14	NA	TRBJ2-3	CSVHAGQGTDTQYF	TGCAGCGTTCACGCAGGACAAGGAACAGATACGCAGTATTTT
NA	TRBV5-4	12	NA	TRBJ1-3	CAAGGVGNTIYF	TGTGCCGCGGGTGGGGTCGGAAACACCATATATTTT
TRBD2	TRBV5-4	14	once	TRBJ2-3	CASSRLAGTDTQYF	TGTGCCAGCAGCCGACTAGCGGGCACAGATACGCAGTATTTT
TRBD2	TRBV7-6	19	NA	TRBJ2-2	CASSFKNHSREIYTGELFF	TGTGCCAGCAGCTTTAAAAATCACTCGCGGGAGATATATACCGGGGAGCTGTTTTTT
NA	TRBV18	13	NA	TRBJ2-1	CASSPPAANEQFF	TGTGCCAGCTCACCACCGGCGGCCAATGAGCAGTTCTTC
TRBD1	TRBV5-1	15	NA	TRBJ2-3	CASSGQGAHSDTQYF	TGCGCCAGCAGCGGACAGGGGGCGCACTCAGATACGCAGTATTTT
TRBD2	TRBV4-3	17	NA	TRBJ2-5	CASSQEGGVAGKETQYF	TGCGCCAGCAGCCAAGAAGGTGGGGTAGCGGGGAAAGAGACCCAGTACTTC
NA	TRBV28	13	NA	TRBJ1-1	CASSLWGGDVAFF	TGTGCCAGCAGTTTATGGGGGGGGGATGTAGCTTTCTTT
NA	TRBV28	12	NA	TRBJ2-7	CASSVTGYEQYF	TGTGCCAGCAGCGTGACAGGTTACGAGCAGTACTTC
TRBD2	TRBV5-1	14	NA	TRBJ2-5	CASPYGGGGETQYF	TGCGCCAGCCCCTACGGGGGGGGAGGCGAGACCCAGTACTTC
NA	TRBV7-9	15	NA	TRBJ1-5	CASSLAGSSNQPQHF	TGTGCCAGCAGCTTAGCAGGGAGTAGCAATCAGCCCCAGCATTTT
NA	TRBV28	13	NA	TRBJ2-7	CASSPNLYYEQYF	TGTGCCAGCAGTCCTAACCTGTACTACGAGCAGTACTTC
NA	TRBV7-9	15	NA	TRBJ2-7	CASSLEVTVSYEQYF	TGTGCCAGCAGCTTAGAGGTGACAGTTTCCTACGAGCAGTACTTC
NA	TRBV5-6	14	NA	TRBJ2-7	CASSSLQGPYEQYF	TGTGCCAGCAGCTCGTTACAGGGTCCCTACGAGCAGTACTTC
TRBD2	TRBV7-2	14	NA	TRBJ2-7	CASSFTSGRAEQYF	TGTGCCAGCAGCTTTACTAGCGGGAGGGCCGAGCAGTACTTC
NA	TRBV5-1	16	NA	TRBJ2-3	CASSLEVIRGTDTQYF	TGCGCCAGCAGCTTGGAAGTGATCAGGGGCACAGATACGCAGTATTTT
NA	TRBV28	15	few	TRBJ1-2	CASSPRGSLLGGYTF	TGTGCCAGCAGTCCCCGAGGTAGTCTACTCGGGGGCTACACCTTC
TRBD1	TRBV25-1	15	NA	TRBJ1-2	CASSVDPGQGYGYTF	TGTGCCAGCAGTGTAGATCCGGGACAGGGTTATGGCTACACCTTC
NA	TRBV5-1	17	NA	TRBJ1-1	CASSLAAGMGLNTEAFF	TGCGCCAGCAGCTTGGCCGCTGGGATGGGGCTTAACACTGAAGCTTTCTTT
NA	TRBV28	12	NA	TRBJ1-2	CASSYRVYGYTF	TGTGCCAGCAGTTACAGGGTCTATGGCTACACCTTC